In this sample, the clone carrying this T cell receptor beta chain turned up a few times. Its matching antigen is unknown. The record originates from a study of blood T cells in healthy people across ages. A second 7 to 11 cycle PCR used barcoded and J-beta primers. Each CDR3 protein gets one entry after TCRdb re-called the 5' RACE reads with MiXCR. The sample contains around 800,000 distinct CDR3 sequences, 35% to 50% of which appear only once. Isolation yielded PBMCs, at least 6 million per sample, in every case. General study results and limits: No conclusive comparison of naive versus antigen-experienced cells was possible with unsorted PBMCs.

The CDR3 consists of 10 residues. The V and J ends lost 6 bases and 5 bases respectively, with 6 bases between them. CDR1 is SQVTM, CDR2 ANQGSEA, per germline. The rearrangement uses TRBV29-1 and TRBJ2-3; unclear D gene. Material: blood. The source is a man at least 80 years old in good health. The chain's CDR3 is CSVMEDTQYF. DNA for the CDR3: TGCAGCGTAATGGAAGATACGCAGTATTTT.